This is a list of T cell receptor beta chains from one sample in a study of cytomegalovirus exposure and HLA in healthy donors. Libraries were prepared by immunoSEQ multiplex PCR; TCRdb keeps only in-frame clonotypes and omits some of them. Found here are about 210,000 clones, around 84% of them singletons; the top ten hold roughly 3.1%. Sequencing was done on a sample of PBMCs. The receptor source for this set is a man in his forties in good health and CMV-seropositive. Both conserved end residues are part of each CDR3. D genes are given only for firm matches. The size entry is marked missing in some rows and otherwise reads once, few, many or a size class.

size	D	J	length	V	CDR3	DNA
.	TRBD1	TRBJ2-1	15	TRBV2	CASTWQGATYNEQFF	TGTGCCAGCACTTGGCAGGGGGCCACCTACAATGAGCAGTTCTTC
.	.	TRBJ2-2	14	TRBV5-1	CASSTEGNTGELFF	TGCGCCAGCAGCACCGAGGGGAACACCGGGGAGCTGTTTTTT
.	TRBD2	TRBJ2-7	14	TRBV11-2	CASSFSGLSYEQYF	TGTGCCAGCAGCTTTAGCGGGCTCAGCTACGAGCAGTACTTC
.	.	TRBJ1-5	15	TRBV6-1	CASSVGWQGPQPQHF	TGTGCCAGCAGTGTAGGATGGCAGGGTCCTCAGCCCCAGCATTTT
few	TRBD2	TRBJ2-2	16	TRBV7-3	CASRAPGGPQTGELFF	TGTGCCAGCAGGGCCCCGGGGGGGCCTCAAACCGGGGAGCTGTTTTTT
.	TRBD1	TRBJ1-4	15	TRBV4-1	CASSQEYRGGGKLFF	TGCGCCAGCAGCCAAGAGTACAGGGGTGGCGGAAAACTGTTTTTT
.	.	TRBJ2-3	15	TRBV18	CASSPRNRATDTQYF	TGTGCCAGCTCACCAAGGAACAGAGCCACAGATACGCAGTATTTT
.	.	TRBJ2-7	16	TRBV27	CASSPALAHHSYEQYF	TGTGCCAGCAGTCCCGCGCTAGCGCACCACTCCTACGAGCAGTACTTC
.	TRBD2	TRBJ2-3	17	TRBV5-4	CASSQNSGGQPTDTQYF	TGTGCCAGCAGCCAAAATAGCGGGGGACAACCTACAGATACGCAGTATTTT
once	TRBD1	TRBJ2-1	15	TRBV7-9	CASSLGQGIYNEQFF	TGTGCCAGCAGCCTCGGACAGGGGATTTACAATGAGCAGTTCTTC
once	.	TRBJ2-1	15	TRBV6-1	CASRMAVPTYNEQFF	TGTGCCAGCAGGATGGCAGTCCCAACCTACAATGAGCAGTTCTTC
few	.	TRBJ2-2	13	TRBV25-1	CASSEYHFRELFF	TGTGCCAGCAGTGAATATCACTTTCGGGAGCTGTTTTTT
once	TRBD1	TRBJ1-2	13	TRBV30	CAWNPGQNYGYTF	TGTGCCTGGAACCCGGGACAGAACTATGGCTACACCTTC
.	TRBD2	TRBJ2-7	14	TRBV14	CASSQIGGDYEQYF	TGTGCCAGCAGCCAAATCGGGGGGGACTACGAGCAGTACTTC
once	TRBD2	TRBJ2-7	15	TRBV7-8	CASSLVTGGTYEQYF	TGTGCCAGCAGCTTAGTGACGGGAGGCACGTACGAGCAGTACTTC
.	.	TRBJ2-5	15	TRBV6-5	CASSYLQGGIETQYF	TGTGCCAGCAGTTATTTGCAGGGCGGAATTGAGACCCAGTACTTC
.	.	TRBJ2-7	14	TRBV19	CASKAGTGLYEQYF	TGTGCCTCGAAGGCAGGAACAGGTTTATACGAGCAGTACTTC
.	TRBD2	TRBJ2-2	15	TRBV14	CASSLLAGGRGELFF	TGTGCCAGCAGCCTACTAGCGGGAGGACGCGGGGAGCTGTTTTTT
few	.	TRBJ1-5	13	TRBV28	CASSLTANQPQHF	TGTGCCAGCAGTTTGACAGCAAATCAGCCCCAGCATTTT
.	TRBD2	TRBJ2-1	18	TRBV19	CASSILPLGQREGNEQFF	TGTGCCAGTAGTATATTGCCCCTTGGCCAGCGGGAGGGCAATGAGCAGTTCTTC
.	.	TRBJ2-2	15	TRBV7-9	CASSFKGANTGELFF	TGTGCCAGCAGCTTCAAGGGGGCGAACACCGGGGAGCTGTTTTTT
.	TRBD1	TRBJ1-1	16	TRBV6-6	CASRSSDRGRGTEAFF	TGTGCCAGCAGATCTTCGGACAGGGGGAGGGGCACTGAAGCTTTCTTT
.	TRBD1	TRBJ1-2	15	TRBV7-9	CASSWGDSENYGYTF	TGTGCCAGCAGCTGGGGGGACAGCGAAAACTATGGCTACACCTTC
once	TRBD1	TRBJ1-2	15	TRBV19	CASTNWDRSSYGYTF	TGTGCCAGTACTAATTGGGACAGGTCATCTTATGGCTACACCTTC
.	.	TRBJ1-2	10	TRBV30	CAASGGGYTF	TGTGCCGCAAGCGGGGGCGGCTACACCTTC
.	.	TRBJ2-7	14	TRBV2	CASTGRTVYEEQYF	TGTGCCAGCACCGGACGGACAGTTTACGAAGAGCAGTACTTC
.	.	TRBJ2-4	17	TRBV5-4	CASSRSGQLLAKNIQYF	TGTGCCAGCAGTCGTTCCGGACAGCTACTAGCCAAAAACATTCAGTACTTC
few	TRBD1	TRBJ1-1	18	TRBV4-1	CASSQELGTGGAGTEAFF	TGCGCCAGCAGCCAAGAACTAGGGACAGGGGGCGCGGGGACTGAAGCTTTCTTT
.	TRBD1	TRBJ2-4	13	TRBV6-5	CASRPGQGFIQYF	TGTGCCAGCAGGCCGGGACAGGGTTTCATTCAGTACTTC
.	.	TRBJ1-2	13	TRBV5-4	CASSLAGNYGYTF	TGTGCCAGCAGCTTGGCCGGTAACTATGGCTACACCTTC
.	TRBD1	TRBJ2-2	13	TRBV6-1	CASKGTGRGELFF	TGTGCCAGCAAAGGGACAGGGCGCGGGGAGCTGTTTTTT
.	.	TRBJ2-5	15	TRBV15	CATSRESGYQETQYF	TGTGCCACCAGCAGAGAGTCCGGGTACCAAGAGACCCAGTACTTC
.	TRBD1	TRBJ1-5	15	TRBV19	CTSRWGQGAVQPQHF	TGTACCAGTCGTTGGGGGCAGGGGGCTGTACAGCCCCAGCATTTT
.	.	TRBJ2-5	15	TRBV10-1	CASSESTDPQETQYF	TGCGCCAGCAGTGAGTCGACAGACCCACAAGAGACCCAGTACTTC
.	.	TRBJ2-6	15	TRBV2	CASSEMGAGANVLTF	TGTGCCAGCAGTGAAATGGGAGCTGGGGCCAACGTCCTGACTTTC
once	TRBD1	TRBJ1-3	15	TRBV7-9	CASTKAQGAGNTIYF	TGTGCCAGCACCAAAGCACAGGGGGCTGGAAACACCATATATTTT
.	.	TRBJ2-2	12	TRBV30	CAWSLTGSGLFF	TGTGCCTGGAGTCTAACAGGGAGTGGGCTGTTTTTT
.	.	TRBJ2-7	14	TRBV6-1	CASTTVPGSYEQYF	TGTGCCAGCACCACCGTCCCGGGTAGCTACGAGCAGTACTTC
.	.	TRBJ2-3	16	TRBV4-1	CASSQQYRIRTDTQYF	TGCGCCAGCAGCCAACAATACAGGATTCGCACAGATACGCAGTATTTT
.	TRBD1	TRBJ2-7	15	TRBV18	CASSPPGQLGYEQYF	TGTGCCAGCTCACCCCCGGGACAGCTGGGGTACGAGCAGTACTTC
.	TRBD2	TRBJ2-3	16	TRBV5-4	CASSSGGSPPTDTQYF	TGTGCCAGCAGCTCGGGAGGTTCTCCCCCCACAGATACGCAGTATTTT
.	TRBD2	TRBJ2-3	17	TRBV18	CASSPPGTSGSTDTQYF	TGTGCCAGCTCACCACCGGGGACTAGCGGAAGCACAGATACGCAGTATTTT
few	.	TRBJ2-3	15	TRBV5-1	CASSLSPGGTDTQYF	TGCGCCAGCAGCTTGTCCCCAGGGGGGACAGATACGCAGTATTTT